Included here is one T cell receptor beta chain sequence, with context. The antigen is not known. The data were taken from a study of blood T cells in healthy people across ages. CDR3 size: 15 residues. Per germline, CDR1 DFQATT and CDR2 SNEGSKA (reference sequence). With 0 bases clipped from V and 5 bases from J, the junction kept 9 bases outside the gene matches. Primed by a sample-barcoded 5' primer and a J-beta primer mix, a second PCR proceeded for about 6 to 11 cycles. MiXCR, run by TCRdb on the 5' RACE reads, gives a single entry per CDR3 protein. The sample comprises roughly 1,500,000 distinct CDR3 sequences, 42% of which are singletons, and 6.5% to 10% rests with the top ten. The donors, healthy Caucasians from Russia, were aged about 6 to 95. Every donor contributed around 10 milliliters of peripheral blood by blood draw. Points from the study as a whole: Strongly correlated with naive T cell percentage was TCR beta diversity.

The rearrangement joins TRBV20-1 to TRBJ1-2; TRBD1 matches 7 bases. The receptor comes from a woman younger than 30 in good health. The sample comprised blood. The DNA of the CDR3 is TGCAGTGCTAGAGATTCAGACAGGGCAACTTATGGCTACACCTTC. It codes for CSARDSDRATYGYTF.